One and the same sample provided the 3 T cell receptor beta chains below, sequenced in a study of T cells in women clearing cervical HPV infection. The repertoire was sequenced with immunoSEQ multiplex PCR; TCRdb's copy has only in-frame clones and lacks some. The listing contains 25,000 to 35,000 clones. Sequenced input: blood buffy coat. These receptors all come from a woman between 18 and 70 years old with a cervical HPV16 infection that either progressed to CIN3+ or cleared (not recorded which).

Note on this clone: Read data end 3 residues before the CDR3 end; the end is taken from the germline J gene. V is TRBV4-2 and J is TRBJ1-6, with a tentative D call TRBD1 (5 bases). Deletions cut 0 bases from V and 8 bases from J, with 20 bases between. CDR1 LGHNA and CDR2 YNFKEQ come from the germline V gene. The CDR3 is 18 residues long. The CDR3 loop is CASSQEGRVNFYDSPLHF. CDR3 DNA (partial): TGTGCCAGCAGCCAAGAAGGCAGGGTTAACTTTTATGATTCACCC.

Notes on this clone: The CDR3 goes on 3 residues after the read ends, and that part is filled in from the germline J gene. V is TRBV7-9 and J is TRBJ1-2; the D is unclear. The CDR3 runs 11 residues. CDR1 and CDR2 from the germline V gene are SEHNR and FQNEAQ (reference sequence). CDR3 residues: CASSGLSDYTF. CDR3 DNA (partial): TGTGCCAGCAGCGGACTTAGCGAC.

Concerning this clone itself: With the read ending 3 residues before the CDR3 end, the germline J gene is used to fill in that end. The J gene is TRBJ2-3, the V gene TRBV5-1; D uncertain. Looked up from germline, CDR1 is SGHRS and CDR2 is YFSETQ. CDR3 size: 15 residues. Trimming took 4 bases from V and 0 from J, leaving 12 bases between them. CDR3 loop: CASSVLPSSTDTQYF. The part of the CDR3 DNA that was read is TGCGCCAGCAGCGTGCTACCCTCTAGCACAGATACG.